One sample yielded the 28 T cell receptor beta chains listed below, sequenced in a study of T cell responses to AZD1222 COVID-19 vaccine. Generated by immunoSEQ multiplex PCR, the TCRdb table keeps only in-frame clones and is missing some. The table includes around 120,000 clones, roughly 90% detected once. This specimen was peripheral blood, taken on day 0 of AZD1222 vaccination. The receptor set was obtained from an adult in good health.

The chain joins TRBV7-6 to TRBJ2-2, with D hard to call. Looked up from germline, CDR1 is SGHVS and CDR2 is FNYEAQ. Trimming removed 1 base from V and 4 bases from J, with 10 bases in between. This CDR3 has 15 amino acids. The CDR3 loop reads CASSLGTGSTGELFF. The CDR3 nucleotides are TGTGCCAGCAGCTTAGGGACGGGTAGCACCGGGGAGCTGTTTTTT.

The chain employs TRBV29-1 and TRBJ1-6, with D perhaps TRBD1 (5 bases). The CDR3 spans 13 residues. The germline CDR1 and CDR2 sequences are SQVTM and ANQGSEA. V lost 8 bases, J lost 8 bases, and 16 bases lay in between. The CDR3 DNA reads as TGCAGCACTGCGCGGGGGATAGATTCACCCCTCCACTTT. Protein: CSTARGIDSPLHF.

The chain is built from TRBV9 and TRBJ2-7, with no clear D. Trimming left V 0 bases short and J 2 bases short, with 12 bases between. CDR3 length: 15 amino acids. Germline V gives CDR1 SGDLS, CDR2 YYNGEE. This CDR3 reads CASSVGAGAPYEQYF. In DNA form, the CDR3 reads TGTGCCAGCAGCGTAGGGGCAGGTGCCCCCTACGAGCAGTACTTC.

The chain employs TRBV5-4 and TRBJ2-7; D may be TRBD1 (6 bases). V dropped 8 bases and J dropped 0 bases, with 15 bases sitting between them. Germline CDR1 reads SGHNT; CDR2 reads YYREEE (reference sequence). This CDR3 is 14 amino acids long. CDR3 DNA: TGTGCCAGTGGAGAGGGGGACATCTCCTACGAGCAGTACTTC. It specifies CASGEGDISYEQYF.

J is TRBJ2-1 and V is TRBV11-3, with 8 bases aligning to TRBD1. This CDR3 spans 15 amino acids. CDR1 and CDR2 (germline): SGHNT, YENEEA. V shed 4 bases, J shed 6 bases, and the junction held 8 bases outside the gene matches. The CDR3 sequence is CASSSRMTGANEQFF. The CDR3 DNA reads TGTGCCAGCAGCTCCAGAATGACAGGGGCCAATGAGCAGTTCTTC.

The chain uses TRBV19 and TRBJ2-6, with D unresolved. The CDR3 spans 18 residues. Between the trimmed V and J ends, which lost 0 bases and 1 base, there was a span of 13 bases. Looked up from germline, CDR1 is LNHDA and CDR2 is SQIVND (reference sequence). Here the CDR3 DNA reads TGTGCCAGTAGTATAGATGTGCACAGTCAGTCTGGGGCCAACGTCCTGACTTTC. Amino acids: CASSIDVHSQSGANVLTF.

This clone has only one observation. CDR3 coding DNA: TGTGCCAGCAGCCCCATTCTTACCTCCTACAATGAGCAGTTCTTC. Translation gives CASSPILTSYNEQFF. The chain joins TRBV2 to TRBJ2-1, with D unresolved. V dropped 6 bases and J dropped 0 bases, with 12 bases sitting between them. This CDR3 comprises 15 residues. CDR1 and CDR2 from the germline V gene are SNHLY and FYNNEI. Full variable domain (remainder filled in from reference TRBV2 and TRBJ2-1): EPEVTQTPSHQVTQMGQEVILRCVPISNHLYFYWYRQILGQKVEFLVSFYNNEISEKSEIFDDQFSVERPDGSNFTLKIRSTKLEDSAMYFCASSPILTSYNEQFFGPGTRLTVL.

The chain carries TRBV6-4 and TRBJ2-7; D may be TRBD1 or TRBD2 (5 bases each). The CDR3 runs 14 residues. Germline loops: CDR1 MRHNA, CDR2 SNTAGT. V was pared by 6 bases and J by 0 bases, with 12 bases between. In DNA, the CDR3 is TGTGCCAGCAGGCCCGGGACGGACTCCTACGAGCAGTACTTC. Protein sequence: CASRPGTDSYEQYF.

Only one count was recorded for this clone. The genes are TRBV3-1 (or the pseudogene TRBV3-2) and TRBJ2-1; the match to TRBD1 covers 7 bases. The V and J ends lost 4 bases and 16 bases, in that order; junction bases with no gene match: 13. Per the germline V gene, CDR1 is LGHDT and CDR2 is YNNKEL (reference sequence). The CDR3 has 13 amino acids. CDR3 nucleotide sequence: TGTGCCAGCAGCCTTATCCGGGACAGTCTTGAATTCTTC. Translation: CASSLIRDSLEFF.

The CDR3 DNA is TGCGCCAGCAGCTTGGAGCCGAGCGGGGACTACGAGCAGTACTTC. Translating it yields CASSLEPSGDYEQYF. The rearrangement links TRBV5-1 to TRBJ2-7, with TRBD2 matching over 7 bases. CDR3 length: 15 residues. Germline loops: CDR1 SGHRS, CDR2 YFSETQ. With V trimmed by 0 bases and J by 3 bases, 6 bases remained unmatched.

V gene TRBV9 combines with J gene TRBJ2-1, with 9 bases aligning to TRBD2. This CDR3 is 16 amino acids long. V trimming: 0 bases; J trimming: 7 bases; junction bases outside the gene matches: 8. Germline V lookup: CDR1 SGDLS, CDR2 YYNGEE. The CDR3 protein is CASSVDLAGLWNEQFF. The CDR3 DNA reads as TGTGCCAGCAGCGTAGACCTAGCGGGGCTCTGGAATGAGCAGTTCTTC.

The chain has TRBV9 and TRBJ1-3, with D perhaps TRBD1 (5 bases). CDR3 length: 12 residues. V lost 2 bases and J 8 bases, leaving 8 bases between the germline ends. Germline V CDR1 and CDR2: SGDLS, YYNGEE. CDR3 sequence reads: CASSVEGDTIYF. The DNA for the CDR3 is TGTGCCAGCAGCGTTGAAGGGGACACCATATATTTT.

V usage is TRBV3-1 (or the pseudogene TRBV3-2) and J usage is TRBJ2-7; 10 nucleotides match TRBD2. CDR3 size: 15 residues. CDR1 LGHDT and CDR2 YNNKEL come from the germline V gene (reference sequence). V lost 6 bases, J lost 2 bases, and 7 bases stayed unmatched. CDR3 in amino acids: CASRPAGGGPYEQYF. CDR3 sequence (DNA): TGTGCCAGCAGGCCAGCGGGGGGGGGACCCTACGAGCAGTACTTC.

This clone was recorded a few times. V gene TRBV2 combines with J gene TRBJ2-3; 7 nucleotides agree with TRBD2. CDR3 length equals 14 residues. Germline V gene sequence: CDR1 SNHLY, CDR2 FYNNEI. Germline trimming cut 7 bases from V and 1 base from J; bases unmatched to any gene: 5. DNA of the CDR3: TGTGCCAGCACCGAGGCGGGGGGCACAGATACGCAGTATTTT. This encodes CASTEAGGTDTQYF.

The sample holds one count of this clone. The chain joins TRBV6-5 to TRBJ1-1; D not certain. Per germline, CDR1 MNHEY and CDR2 SVGAGI. The CDR3 has 12 amino acids. Trimming left V 5 bases short and J 2 bases short, with 6 bases between. The CDR3 region has the DNA TGTGCCAGCAGTAAATTAAACACTGAAGCTTTCTTT. This gives the protein CASSKLNTEAFF.

The rearrangement links TRBV27 to TRBJ2-5, with D tentatively TRBD1 or TRBD2 (6 bases each). The J call is uncertain, as TRBJ2-7 better fits the DNA end. Germline CDR1 is MNHEY and CDR2 is SMNVEV (reference sequence). The CDR3 spans 15 residues. The CDR3 reads CASSIWGATDSEQYF. DNA for the CDR3: TGTGCCAGCAGTATCTGGGGGGCGACCGACAGCGAGCAGTACTTC.

The genes are TRBV19 and TRBJ2-7, with D maybe TRBD2 (6 bases). V was shortened by 3 bases and J by 2 bases, with 11 bases between the two germline ends. Germline values: CDR1 LNHDA, CDR2 SQIVND (reference sequence). The CDR3 is 14 residues long. CDR3 region: CASSISPGAYEQYF. The CDR3 DNA is TGTGCCAGTAGTATTAGTCCGGGAGCCTACGAGCAGTACTTC.

The chain joins TRBV6-6 to TRBJ1-2; no definite D call. The CDR3 covers 13 residues. V gave up 6 bases and J gave up 1 base, with 9 bases separating them. The germline V gene encodes CDR1 MNHNY and CDR2 SVGAGI (reference sequence). The CDR3 DNA is TGTGCCAGCAGAAAGGATCTTAACTATGGCTACACCTTC. This gives the protein CASRKDLNYGYTF.

This clone was seen a few times. This sequence joins TRBV11-1 and TRBJ1-1, with a possible D match to TRBD1 (6 bases). The CDR3 totals 14 residues. Looked up from germline, CDR1 is SGHAT and CDR2 is FQDESV (reference sequence). The V and J ends lost 5 bases and 5 bases respectively, with 15 bases between them. CDR3 nucleotide sequence: TGTGCCAGCAGCCACCGGAGGGGGAATACTGAAGCTTTCTTT. Encoded protein: CASSHRRGNTEAFF.

This clone has only one observation. The chain has TRBV19 and TRBJ2-7; D may match TRBD1 or TRBD2 (5 bases each). The CDR3 is made up of 14 amino acids. Germline loops: CDR1 LNHDA, CDR2 SQIVND (reference sequence). With 5 bases removed from V and 1 base from J, the gap between germline ends came to 12 bases. The CDR3 loop reads CASSPGTASYEQYF. Here the CDR3 DNA reads TGTGCCAGTAGTCCAGGGACGGCATCCTACGAGCAGTACTTC.

This chain joins TRBV5-1 and TRBJ2-5; no clear D gene. The CDR3 contains 12 residues. Germline V CDR1 and CDR2: SGHRS, YFSETQ. Deletions cut 3 bases from V and 5 bases from J, with 8 bases between. CDR3 sequence (DNA): TGCGCCAGCAGCTCTACGTTGGAGACCCAGTACTTC. Translating it yields CASSSTLETQYF.

The V gene is TRBV14, the J gene TRBJ1-6; D remains unclear. CDR1 and CDR2 from the germline V gene are SGHDN and FVKESK. CDR3 length: 14 residues. Trimming removed 4 bases from V and 7 bases from J, with 11 bases in between. CDR3 sequence: CASSRHGGNSPLHF. In nucleotides, the CDR3 is TGTGCCAGCAGCCGCCACGGTGGGAATTCACCCCTCCACTTT. The variable domain in full, with the rest retrieved from reference TRBV14 and TRBJ1-6, is EAGVTQFPSHSVIEKGQTVTLRCDPISGHDNLYWYRRVMGKEIKFLLHFVKESKQDESGMPNNRFLAERTGGTYSTLKVQPAELEDSGVYFCASSRHGGNSPLHFGNGTRLTVT.

V gene TRBV6-5 combines with J gene TRBJ2-5; D not certain. V was shortened by 2 bases and J by 9 bases, with 13 bases between the two germline ends. The CDR3 has 13 amino acids. Germline V gene data show CDR1 as MNHEY and CDR2 as SVGAGI. CDR3 residues: CASSYPGSGAQYF. The CDR3 DNA sequence: TGTGCCAGCAGTTACCCCGGATCGGGTGCCCAGTACTTC.

The gene calls are TRBV2 and TRBJ2-1; 7 bases match TRBD2. This CDR3 spans 15 amino acids. CDR1 and CDR2 (germline): SNHLY, FYNNEI. Trimming at V came to 9 bases and at J to 9 bases, leaving 17 bases not matched to a gene. The CDR3 DNA is TGTGCCAGAACCTCAGACCGGCTAGCGGACGGTGAGCAGTTCTTC. Its translation: CARTSDRLADGEQFF.

V and J are TRBV9 and TRBJ2-7; no clear D gene. This CDR3 has 13 residues. Trimming cost V 1 base and J 7 bases, with 12 bases left between them. Germline assignment: CDR1 SGDLS and CDR2 YYNGEE. The CDR3: CASSVSDGFEQYF. DNA of the CDR3: TGTGCCAGCAGCGTAAGTGACGGGTTTGAGCAGTACTTC.

The V and J genes are TRBV4-1 and TRBJ1-4, with 9 bases fitting TRBD1. The CDR3 is 16 residues long. CDR1 and CDR2 from the germline V gene are MGHRA and YSYEKL. V dropped 0 bases and J dropped 8; count of bases not matched to a gene: 7. This chain's CDR3 is CASSQDPGTGKEKLFF. The CDR3 DNA is TGCGCCAGCAGCCAAGATCCAGGGACAGGGAAGGAAAAACTGTTTTTT.

This clone occurred once. This sequence joins TRBV29-1 and TRBJ2-7; tentatively, D is TRBD1 (5 bases). Germline assignment: CDR1 SQVTM and CDR2 ANQGSEA. V lost 2 bases, J lost 2 bases, and 13 bases lay in between. The CDR3 totals 14 residues. CDR3 amino acids: CSVEKAGKTYEQYF. The CDR3 nucleotides are TGCAGCGTTGAAAAGGCAGGGAAGACCTACGAGCAGTACTTC.

The rearrangement joins TRBV7-2 to TRBJ2-5, with 7 bases fitting TRBD1. After removal of 1 base from V and 5 bases from J, the junction contained 7 bases not matched to a gene. The length of the CDR3 is 15 residues. Germline CDR1 reads SGHTA; CDR2 reads FQGNSA. The CDR3 DNA sequence: TGTGCCAGCAGCTTAGAAAAGGGGGCCCGGGAGACCCAGTACTTC. Protein sequence: CASSLEKGARETQYF.